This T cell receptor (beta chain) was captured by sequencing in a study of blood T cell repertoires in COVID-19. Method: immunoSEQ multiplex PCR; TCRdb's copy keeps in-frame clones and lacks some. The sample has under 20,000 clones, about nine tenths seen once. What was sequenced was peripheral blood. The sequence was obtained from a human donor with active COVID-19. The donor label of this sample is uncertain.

CDR3 amino acids: CAIRGQGGSITGELFF. CDR3 nucleotide sequence: TGTGCCATCAGGGGTCAAGGGGGCTCAATCACCGGGGAGCTGTTTTTT. The V gene is TRBV10-3, the J gene TRBJ2-2, with 7 nucleotides matching TRBD1. The trim removed 6 bases at V and 4 bases at J, leaving 11 bases unmatched. The germline V gene encodes CDR1 ENHRY and CDR2 SYGVKD. This CDR3 region has 16 residues.